The rows below give T cell receptor beta chains drawn from one sample of a study of T-cell reconstitution after alpha-beta-depleted transplantation in children. MiXCR was run by TCRdb on the PCR reads, yielding one entry per CDR3 protein. The table has about 900,000 distinct CDR3 sequences, roughly 29% seen once. This sample comprised PBMCs, mostly from graft donor cells, obtained 360 days after TCRalphabeta/CD19-depleted stem cell transplant. Receptor source: a boy under three years old who had a stem cell transplant for SCID, so the T cells may come from the graft donor. Both conserved end residues are part of each CDR3.

V gene | CDR3 protein
TRBV29-1 | CSGGTLGGEQFF
TRBV18 | CASSPWAGTDTQYF
TRBV28 | CASSLLRINQPQHF
TRBV12-3/TRBV12-4 | CASSPLSGGAADTQYF
TRBV28 | CASSLEPGWQPKETQYF
TRBV6-2/TRBV6-3 | CASRADREAKPQHF
TRBV18 | CASSPNLSGIDTEAFF
TRBV3-1 | CASSSRSRHEKLFF
TRBV12-3/TRBV12-4 | CASSPQTATHNNEQFF
TRBV3-1 | CASSQDFGNTGELFF
TRBV4-1 | CASSRSGGGTSTDTQYF
TRBV6-5 | CASSYQGSSYEQYF
TRBV12-3/TRBV12-4 | CASSLALEQYF
TRBV15 | CATSRVEGVRSPLHF
TRBV4-3 | CASSQDRDSYSPLHF
TRBV20-1 | CSASRDQASEQYF
TRBV7-2 | CASSLRAGRGNYGYTF
TRBV5-6 | CASSLKGQYFNYGYTF
TRBV14 | CASSQDVTGLWETQYF
TRBV6-1 | CASNIGQGSNQPQHF
TRBV27 | CASSLQDRGFYEQYF
TRBV4-1 | CASSRDTGGPNSYEQYF
TRBV19 | CASNRATGVYNEQFF
TRBV4-1 | CASSASKQGNEQFF
TRBV9 | CASSVDSSKETQYF
TRBV2 | CASSGQARKALYGYTF
TRBV12-3/TRBV12-4 | CASSRPGAPSDKETQYF
TRBV12-3/TRBV12-4 | CASSSSGFNRPQHF
TRBV7-2 | CASSLSTSGAFF
TRBV12-3/TRBV12-4 | CASSLNEAFF
TRBV7-9 | CASSLAESLRTDTQYF
TRBV2 | CASKENEQFF
TRBV11-2 | CASSFPVPFGELFF
TRBV12-3/TRBV12-4 | CASSLGPPPGLNEQFF
TRBV20-1 | CSARGQNHRALQYF
TRBV6-5 | CASSYPRGTGVLNEQFF
TRBV27 | CASSAGTSRPQAKNIQYF
TRBV12-3/TRBV12-4 | CASSPTKGSGGPTDTQYF
TRBV5-4 | CASSLGTARYQETQYF
TRBV5-5 | CASSFTGQIGLGNIQYF
TRBV12-3/TRBV12-4 | CASSMSDRAYNEQFF